These T cell receptor beta chains were read from a single sample in a study of T cells in Graves' hyperthyroidism and ophthalmopathy. In TCRdb, the multiplex PCR reads were re-called with MiXCR into one record per CDR3 protein. Among 600,000 to 700,000 distinct CDR3 sequences listed, 14% to 15% were seen once. Sequencing input: blood. Receptors originate from a woman aged 40 to 50 with Graves' ophthalmopathy. CDR3s include the opening cysteine and the closing phenylalanine or tryptophan. The order of the fields is J gene, clone size, V gene, D gene, CDR3 DNA, CDR3 protein. D genes are given only for firm matches. The listing skips clone size in some rows; elsewhere it reads once, few, many or a size class.

J: TRBJ1-6; size: many; V: TRBV10-3; D: NA; DNA: TGTGCCGTCACGAGCGGGGGCGATAATTCACCCCTCCACTTT; CDR3: CAVTSGGDNSPLHF
J: TRBJ1-3; size: NA; V: TRBV11-1; D: TRBD1; DNA: TGTGCCAGCAGCACAACGGGACAGGGATCGGGAAACACCATATATTTT; CDR3: CASSTTGQGSGNTIYF
J: TRBJ2-7; size: many; V: TRBV6-2/TRBV6-3; D: NA; DNA: TGTGCCACCCACAGTAGCGGCCTAGGCTACGAGCAGTACTTC; CDR3: CATHSSGLGYEQYF
J: TRBJ2-2; size: many; V: TRBV5-6; D: TRBD1; DNA: TGTGCCAGCAGCTTGGTCGGGACAGGGGGCTCCGGGGAGCTGTTTTTT; CDR3: CASSLVGTGGSGELFF
J: TRBJ2-7; size: few; V: TRBV5-1; D: TRBD2; DNA: TGCGCCAGCAGCTCCATGACTAGCGGGATTCTCTACGAGCAGTACTTC; CDR3: CASSSMTSGILYEQYF
J: TRBJ1-5; size: many; V: TRBV28; D: TRBD1; DNA: TGTGCCAGCAGTCCCGTTCCTTGGACAGGCATCGTAGGGAATCAGCCCCAGCATTTT; CDR3: CASSPVPWTGIVGNQPQHF
J: TRBJ2-7; size: NA; V: TRBV2; D: NA; DNA: TGTGCCACCCAGTCACCCTTCTCCTACGAGCAGTACTTC; CDR3: CATQSPFSYEQYF
J: TRBJ2-5; size: many; V: TRBV4-3; D: TRBD2; DNA: TGCGCCAGCAGCCAAGAGAGGGTCGGGAGGGCCAGGGAGACCCAGTACTTC; CDR3: CASSQERVGRARETQYF
J: TRBJ1-2; size: NA; V: TRBV6-5; D: NA; DNA: TGTGCCAGCAGTTCCCGACCTCAGGGGAACTATGGCTACACCTTC; CDR3: CASSSRPQGNYGYTF
J: TRBJ2-7; size: many; V: TRBV20-1; D: NA; DNA: TGCAGTGCTCCGAATACGGGGATTAGCTCCTACGAGCAGTACTTC; CDR3: CSAPNTGISSYEQYF
J: TRBJ2-2; size: many; V: TRBV2; D: NA; DNA: TGTGCCAGCCATTCAGGGGCAATGAACACCGGGGAGCTGTTTTTT; CDR3: CASHSGAMNTGELFF
J: TRBJ2-7; size: NA; V: TRBV15; D: NA; DNA: TGTGCCACCAGCAGGAGGGGGGCGGGCCTCGAGCAGTACTTC; CDR3: CATSRRGAGLEQYF
J: TRBJ2-7; size: few; V: TRBV14; D: NA; DNA: TGTGCCAGCAGCCCCCGGGACATTAACTACGAGCAGTACTTC; CDR3: CASSPRDINYEQYF
J: TRBJ2-7; size: few; V: TRBV13; D: NA; DNA: TGTGCCAGCAGCTTGCCCCCCCAGGACAGCCACTACGAGCAGTACTTC; CDR3: CASSLPPQDSHYEQYF
J: TRBJ2-7; size: NA; V: TRBV18; D: TRBD2; DNA: TGTGCCAGCTCACCAGGGGACTATACCTACGAGCAGTACTTC; CDR3: CASSPGDYTYEQYF
J: TRBJ1-2; size: few; V: TRBV20-1; D: TRBD1; DNA: TGCAGTGCTAGAGACCCGACAGGGGTAGATGGCTACACCTTC; CDR3: CSARDPTGVDGYTF
J: TRBJ1-1; size: many; V: TRBV19; D: NA; DNA: TGTGCCAGTAGTATTAGACAGTTGAACACTGAAGCTTTCTTT; CDR3: CASSIRQLNTEAFF
J: TRBJ1-4; size: many; V: TRBV6-5; D: NA; DNA: TGTGCCAGCAGCCCAACAATAAACGGGGAAAAACTGTTTTTT; CDR3: CASSPTINGEKLFF
J: TRBJ2-2; size: NA; V: TRBV19; D: NA; DNA: TGTGCCAGTAGACCACAGGGTCGGGGCACCGGGGAGCTGTTTTTT; CDR3: CASRPQGRGTGELFF
J: TRBJ2-1; size: many; V: TRBV6-2/TRBV6-3; D: TRBD1; DNA: TGTGCCAGCAGTTACGACAGGGTGAGCAATGAGCAGTTCTTC; CDR3: CASSYDRVSNEQFF
J: TRBJ1-1; size: NA; V: TRBV28; D: NA; DNA: TGTGCCAGCAGTTTATACCGCGCCCCGAACACTGAAGCTTTCTTT; CDR3: CASSLYRAPNTEAFF
J: TRBJ1-6; size: many; V: TRBV28; D: TRBD1; DNA: TGTGCCAGCAGTTCCACAGGGGCATTCCCAAATTCACCCCTCCACTTT; CDR3: CASSSTGAFPNSPLHF
J: TRBJ2-3; size: NA; V: TRBV12-3/TRBV12-4; D: TRBD2; DNA: TGTGCCAGCAGACCCGGGACTAGCGGGAGGGCGCAGTATTTT; CDR3: CASRPGTSGRAQYF
J: TRBJ1-2; size: many; V: TRBV11-1; D: TRBD1; DNA: TGTGCCAGCAGCCAACGAACAGGGGGAGAGAACTATGGCTACACCTTC; CDR3: CASSQRTGGENYGYTF
J: TRBJ2-3; size: many; V: TRBV12-5; D: NA; DNA: TGTGCTAGTGGTTTTCGTAGCGGCGCCCGTAGCACAGATACGCAGTATTTT; CDR3: CASGFRSGARSTDTQYF
J: TRBJ2-7; size: NA; V: TRBV27; D: TRBD2; DNA: TGTGCCAGCAGTCGCACGAGATGGACTAGCGGAATGTACGAGCAGTACTTC; CDR3: CASSRTRWTSGMYEQYF
J: TRBJ1-1; size: many; V: TRBV6-5; D: NA; DNA: TGTGCCAGCAGAATAGTACAGGCCCTGGACACTGAAGCTTTCTTT; CDR3: CASRIVQALDTEAFF
J: TRBJ1-5; size: many; V: TRBV6-5; D: TRBD1; DNA: TGTGCCAGCAGTTACTCGAGTGCAGGGGGGAATCAGCCCCAGCATTTT; CDR3: CASSYSSAGGNQPQHF
J: TRBJ1-5; size: many; V: TRBV19; D: NA; DNA: TGTGCCACCGGACAGTCTTATAGCAATCAGCCCCAGCATTTT; CDR3: CATGQSYSNQPQHF
J: TRBJ1-1; size: NA; V: TRBV6-2/TRBV6-3; D: TRBD1; DNA: TGTGCCAGCAGTGTAAGGACAGGGGTCACTGAAGCTTTCTTT; CDR3: CASSVRTGVTEAFF
J: TRBJ2-7; size: few; V: TRBV20-1; D: TRBD2; DNA: TGCAGTGCAGGGCCTAGCGGGAGGGGCGACGAGCAGTACTTC; CDR3: CSAGPSGRGDEQYF
J: TRBJ1-5; size: NA; V: TRBV15; D: NA; DNA: TGTGCCACCAGTTCGGTAGGGCTTTGGAATCAGCCCCAGCATTTT; CDR3: CATSSVGLWNQPQHF
J: TRBJ2-7; size: many; V: TRBV7-2; D: TRBD1; DNA: TGTGCCAGCAGCCGGGTGGGGACAGGGGCCCTCGAGCAGTACTTC; CDR3: CASSRVGTGALEQYF
J: TRBJ1-2; size: many; V: TRBV12-3/TRBV12-4; D: NA; DNA: TGTGCCAGCAGCTTACCACCTAACTATGGCTACACCTTC; CDR3: CASSLPPNYGYTF
J: TRBJ2-5; size: few; V: TRBV7-8; D: NA; DNA: TGTGCCAGCAGCTTATATCCGGACCCCGGGGGTGGAGAGACCCAGTACTTC; CDR3: CASSLYPDPGGGETQYF
J: TRBJ1-2; size: many; V: TRBV7-2; D: NA; DNA: TGTGCCAGCAGCTTAGCAAGGGGGTTAGCTAACTATGGCTACACCTTC; CDR3: CASSLARGLANYGYTF
J: TRBJ2-7; size: many; V: TRBV6-5; D: TRBD1; DNA: TGTGCCAGCAGTTACGGGGGGACAGGGGACGAGCAGTACTTC; CDR3: CASSYGGTGDEQYF
J: TRBJ2-7; size: many; V: TRBV19; D: TRBD1; DNA: TGTGCCAGTAGTCCCGTGTCAGGGGGCATGTACGAGCAGTACTTC; CDR3: CASSPVSGGMYEQYF
J: TRBJ2-2; size: few; V: TRBV3-1; D: NA; DNA: TGTGCCAGCAGCCAAGCGCCCGGAAGCGGGGAGCTGTTTTTT; CDR3: CASSQAPGSGELFF
J: TRBJ2-5; size: NA; V: TRBV7-9; D: NA; DNA: TGTGCCAGCAGCCCAGGAGAGGCCCAGTACTTC; CDR3: CASSPGEAQYF
J: TRBJ2-1; size: many; V: TRBV6-2/TRBV6-3; D: TRBD2; DNA: TGTGCCAGCAGTTACTCGATTGGACTAGCAATCGGTGAGCAGTTCTTC; CDR3: CASSYSIGLAIGEQFF
J: TRBJ2-4; size: many; V: TRBV11-2; D: NA; DNA: TGTGCCAGCAGCCTCCTAGGCGGGATGGGTAACATTCAGTACTTC; CDR3: CASSLLGGMGNIQYF
J: TRBJ2-4; size: few; V: TRBV4-1; D: NA; DNA: TGCGCCAGCAGCCAAGATCAGAAAAACATTCAGTACTTC; CDR3: CASSQDQKNIQYF
J: TRBJ1-1; size: many; V: TRBV28; D: TRBD1; DNA: TGTGCCAGCAGTACTACCTCGGGACAGGACTACACTGAAGCTTTCTTT; CDR3: CASSTTSGQDYTEAFF
J: TRBJ2-5; size: many; V: TRBV28; D: NA; DNA: TGTGCCAGCAGTTCGTTCCCAGAGACCCAGTACTTC; CDR3: CASSSFPETQYF
J: TRBJ2-7; size: many; V: TRBV12-3/TRBV12-4; D: TRBD1; DNA: TGTGCCAGCAGTCAAAGAGGGACAGCCTACGAGCAGTACTTC; CDR3: CASSQRGTAYEQYF
J: TRBJ2-7; size: medium-sized; V: TRBV27; D: NA; DNA: TGTGCCAGCAGTTTATCAGGACAGACCTACGAGCAGTACTTC; CDR3: CASSLSGQTYEQYF
J: TRBJ1-2; size: many; V: TRBV5-5; D: NA; DNA: TGTGCCAGCAGCTCTACCGGTGGGACCGCCAATGGCTACACCTTC; CDR3: CASSSTGGTANGYTF
J: TRBJ2-2; size: NA; V: TRBV30; D: NA; DNA: TGTGCCTGGAGCCCCTGGGGCGGGCAGAACACCGGGGAGCTGTTTTTT; CDR3: CAWSPWGGQNTGELFF
J: TRBJ2-7; size: many; V: TRBV5-1; D: TRBD2; DNA: TGCGCCAGCAGCTTGAGAGCGGGGGTCGACGAGCAGTACTTC; CDR3: CASSLRAGVDEQYF
J: TRBJ1-2; size: many; V: TRBV11-2; D: NA; DNA: TGTGCCAGCAGCTTAATTTGGTCAGAGTTCGTAAATTGGGGCTACACCTTC; CDR3: CASSLIWSEFVNWGYTF
J: TRBJ2-7; size: many; V: TRBV15; D: NA; DNA: TGTGCCACCAGCAGAGTTTGGCAGGGGAGGGACGAGCAGTACTTC; CDR3: CATSRVWQGRDEQYF
J: TRBJ2-3; size: NA; V: TRBV20-1; D: TRBD2; DNA: TGCAGTGCTCCACCGGGACTAAGCACAGATACGCAGTATTTT; CDR3: CSAPPGLSTDTQYF